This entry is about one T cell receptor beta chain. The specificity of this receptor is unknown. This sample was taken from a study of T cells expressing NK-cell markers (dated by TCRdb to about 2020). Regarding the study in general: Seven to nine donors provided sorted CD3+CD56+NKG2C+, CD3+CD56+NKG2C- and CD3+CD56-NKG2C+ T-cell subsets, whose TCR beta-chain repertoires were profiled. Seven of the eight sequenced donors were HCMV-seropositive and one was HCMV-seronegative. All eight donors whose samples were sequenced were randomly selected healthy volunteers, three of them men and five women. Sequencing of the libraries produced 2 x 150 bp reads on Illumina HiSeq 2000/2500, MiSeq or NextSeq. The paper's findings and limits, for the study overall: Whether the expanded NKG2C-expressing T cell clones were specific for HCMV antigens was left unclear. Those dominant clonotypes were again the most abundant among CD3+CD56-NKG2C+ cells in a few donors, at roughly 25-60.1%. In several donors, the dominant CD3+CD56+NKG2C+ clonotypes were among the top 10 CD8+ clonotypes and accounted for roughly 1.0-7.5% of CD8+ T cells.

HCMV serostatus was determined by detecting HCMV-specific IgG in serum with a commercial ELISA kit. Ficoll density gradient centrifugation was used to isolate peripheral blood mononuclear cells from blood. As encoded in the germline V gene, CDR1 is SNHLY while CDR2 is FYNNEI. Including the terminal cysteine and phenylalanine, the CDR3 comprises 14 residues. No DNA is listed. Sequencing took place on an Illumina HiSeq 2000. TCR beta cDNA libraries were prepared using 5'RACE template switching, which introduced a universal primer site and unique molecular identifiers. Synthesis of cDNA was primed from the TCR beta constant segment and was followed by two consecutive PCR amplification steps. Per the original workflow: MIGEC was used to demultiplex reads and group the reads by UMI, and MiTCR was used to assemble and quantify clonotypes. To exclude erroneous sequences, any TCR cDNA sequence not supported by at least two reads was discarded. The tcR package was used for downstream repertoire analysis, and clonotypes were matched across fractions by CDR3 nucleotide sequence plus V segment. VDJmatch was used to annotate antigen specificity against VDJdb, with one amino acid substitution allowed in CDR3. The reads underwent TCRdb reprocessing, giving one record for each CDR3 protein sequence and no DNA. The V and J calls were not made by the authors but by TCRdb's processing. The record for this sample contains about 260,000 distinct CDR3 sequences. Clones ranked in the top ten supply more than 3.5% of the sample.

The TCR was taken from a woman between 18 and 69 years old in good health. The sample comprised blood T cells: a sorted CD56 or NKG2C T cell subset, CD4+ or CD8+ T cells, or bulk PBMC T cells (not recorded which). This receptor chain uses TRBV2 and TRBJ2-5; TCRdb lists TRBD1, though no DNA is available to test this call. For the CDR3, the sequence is CASGPGQGIETQYF.